The rows below give T cell receptor beta chains drawn from one sample of a study of T cells in Graves' hyperthyroidism and ophthalmopathy. TCRdb itself ran the multiplex PCR reads through MiXCR, one entry per CDR3 protein. The sample lists a few hundred thousand distinct CDR3 sequences, roughly 15% occurring once. The sequenced material came from blood. The receptors were sampled from a woman aged 18 to 35 with Graves' hyperthyroidism. Both conserved end residues are part of each CDR3. D genes are given only for firm matches. Clone size appears in some rows only: once, few, many, or a class for an expanded clone.

clone size	V gene	J gene	D gene	CDR3 protein	CDR3 DNA
few	TRBV6-5	TRBJ1-1	-	CASSWSRNTEAFF	TGTGCCAGCAGTTGGAGCAGGAACACTGAAGCTTTCTTT
few	TRBV5-1	TRBJ1-4	-	CASSLGAVPFEKLFF	TGCGCCAGCAGCTTGGGGGCTGTTCCGTTCGAAAAACTGTTTTTT
-	TRBV20-1	TRBJ2-7	-	CSARMSGSWYEQYF	TGCAGTGCTAGAATGAGCGGGTCCTGGTACGAGCAGTACTTC
many	TRBV20-1	TRBJ2-1	-	CSARGRADSYNEQFF	TGCAGTGCTAGAGGACGAGCAGACTCCTACAATGAGCAGTTCTTC
few	TRBV5-6	TRBJ1-2	TRBD1	CASSPDRVRYGYTF	TGTGCCAGCAGCCCTGACAGGGTACGGTATGGCTACACCTTC
many	TRBV28	TRBJ1-1	-	CASLGPMNTEAFF	TGTGCCAGCCTCGGGCCCATGAACACTGAAGCTTTCTTT
many	TRBV20-1	TRBJ1-2	-	CSARAPWQDYYGYTF	TGCAGTGCTAGGGCCCCCTGGCAGGACTACTATGGCTACACCTTC
-	TRBV18	TRBJ2-5	TRBD1	CASLRDRRETQYF	TGTGCCAGCCTCCGGGACAGAAGAGAGACCCAGTACTTC
few	TRBV13	TRBJ1-2	-	CASSLVGFSRGYTF	TGTGCCAGCAGCTTGGTAGGATTTTCGCGTGGCTACACCTTC
many	TRBV7-6	TRBJ1-5	-	CASSPGPDTNQPQHF	TGTGCCAGCAGCCCCGGGCCCGACACTAATCAGCCCCAGCATTTT
-	TRBV24-1	TRBJ1-3	-	CATSAPAGNTIYF	TGTGCCACCAGTGCGCCGGCTGGAAACACCATATATTTT